This TCR beta chain is from a study of Tregs in tolerant kidney transplant recipients. Overall study findings and caveats: For some patients, primers changed over time, blocking nucleotide-level comparison. This study did not directly address biological reproducibility.

Concerning this clone itself: The target antigen is unknown.

TCRdb keeps only in-frame clones here, not all; method: immunoSEQ multiplex PCR. The sample records about 100,000 clones, around 89% being singletons. The ends were cut back, 0 bases at V and 3 bases at J, with 29 bases in the middle. The germline gives CDR1 MGHRA, CDR2 YSYEKL. The CDR3 is 22 amino acids. This clonotype was sampled from a human donor who received a combined kidney and bone marrow transplant. The J gene is TRBJ2-2, the V gene TRBV4-1, with D maybe TRBD1 (7 bases). The source material was CD4+ T cells from blood, sampled before the transplant. The CDR3 DNA is TGCGCCAGCAGCCAAGATGACAGGGAAACTATCCGGGAGTGGAGCGACACCGGGGAGCTGTTTTTT. Translated: CASSQDDRETIREWSDTGELFF.